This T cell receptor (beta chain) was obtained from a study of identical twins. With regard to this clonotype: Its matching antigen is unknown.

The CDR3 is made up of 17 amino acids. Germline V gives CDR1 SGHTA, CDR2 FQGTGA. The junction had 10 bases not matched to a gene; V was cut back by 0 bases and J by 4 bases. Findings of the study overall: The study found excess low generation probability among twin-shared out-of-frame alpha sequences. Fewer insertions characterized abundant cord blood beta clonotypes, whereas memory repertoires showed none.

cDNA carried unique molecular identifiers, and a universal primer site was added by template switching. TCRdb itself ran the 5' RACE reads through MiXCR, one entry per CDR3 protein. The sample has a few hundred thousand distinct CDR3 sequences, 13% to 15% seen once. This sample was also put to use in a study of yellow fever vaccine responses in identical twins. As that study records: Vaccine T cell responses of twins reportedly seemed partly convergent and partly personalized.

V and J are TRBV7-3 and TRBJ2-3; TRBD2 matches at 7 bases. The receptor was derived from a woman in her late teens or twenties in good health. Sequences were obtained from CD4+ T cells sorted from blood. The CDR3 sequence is CASSLTGLAGVSDTQYF. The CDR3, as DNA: TGTGCCAGCAGCTTAACAGGTCTTGCGGGAGTATCAGATACGCAGTATTTT.